One and the same sample provided the 29 T cell receptor beta chains below, sequenced in a study of blood T cells in healthy people across ages. A sample-barcoded 5' primer and a J-beta primer mix were used in a second PCR of roughly 7 to 11 cycles. TCRdb re-derived calls from the 5' RACE reads in MiXCR, one entry per CDR3 protein. The sample has 650,000 to 800,000 distinct CDR3 sequences; approximately 48% are singletons. Sequenced material: blood. The receptors stem from a man aged 55-75 years in good health.

The chain employs TRBV6-2 or TRBV6-3 and TRBJ1-2; D gene unclear. Trimming shortened V by 7 bases and J by 1 base, and 16 bases separated the two germline ends. This CDR3 spans 15 amino acids. Germline assignment: CDR1 MNHEY and CDR2 SVGEGT. The CDR3: CASMPRWSGNYGYTF. The CDR3 DNA follows: TGTGCCAGCATGCCCCGTTGGAGTGGTAACTATGGCTACACCTTC.

The chain recombines TRBV12-3 or TRBV12-4 with TRBJ1-5; D not certain. The germline V and J ends were trimmed by 4 bases and 4 bases, with 8 bases remaining between them. CDR3 length: 13 residues. DNA for the CDR3: TGTGCCAGCAGTTCGGACCTTAATCAGCCCCAGCATTTT. Encoded protein: CASSSDLNQPQHF.

A few counts support this clonotype. The J gene is TRBJ2-7, the V gene TRBV14, with TRBD1 matching over 8 bases. The CDR3 sequence is 16 residues long. Germline CDR1 SGHDN, CDR2 FVKESK. V dropped 2 bases and J dropped 0; count of bases not matched to a gene: 6. The CDR3 DNA reads TGTGCCAGCAGCCAATTACAGGGGGGAAGCTCCTACGAGCAGTACTTC. It codes for CASSQLQGGSSYEQYF.

V usage is TRBV15 and J usage is TRBJ2-1; no clear D gene. The CDR3 is 14 residues long. V lost 1 base to trimming and J lost 8 bases, with 12 bases between them. Germline loops: CDR1 LNHNV, CDR2 YYDKDF (reference sequence). CDR3 nucleotide sequence: TGTGCCACCAGCAGAGTTCCCGTGGCGGATGAGCAGTTCTTC. Its translation is CATSRVPVADEQFF.

In its sample, this clonotype was seen a few times. J is TRBJ2-5 and V is TRBV6-1; D is perhaps TRBD1 (7 bases). V lost 6 bases and J 3 bases, leaving 14 bases between the germline ends. Germline assignment: CDR1 MNHNS and CDR2 SASEGT. This CDR3 comprises 14 residues. The CDR3 loop reads CASSRETGKETQYF. The CDR3 bases are TGTGCCAGCAGCCGGGAGACAGGGAAAGAGACCCAGTACTTC.

This chain links TRBV11-2 with TRBJ2-7; 12 bases are a match to TRBD2. With 5 bases clipped from V and 10 bases from J, the junction kept 24 bases outside the gene matches. The length of the CDR3 is 19 residues. Germline values: CDR1 SGHAT, CDR2 FQNNGV. The CDR3, as DNA: TGTGCCAGCAGCCAAGAGGCTAGCGGGGGGGATAGGTACCTTAGTGCCCAGTACTTC. Its translation: CASSQEASGGDRYLSAQYF.

This rearrangement joins TRBV5-8 to TRBJ2-3; D is possibly TRBD1 (5 bases). CDR1 and CDR2 (germline): SGHTS, YDEGEE. The CDR3 is 16 amino acids. Trimming pared 6 bases from V and 0 bases from J, leaving 17 bases between. Here the CDR3 reads CASTLVMGRSTDTQYF. CDR3 nucleotides: TGTGCCAGCACCCTAGTCATGGGGCGTAGCACAGATACGCAGTATTTT.

V and J are TRBV4-3 and TRBJ1-2; possible D gene TRBD1, 6 bases. Germline-derived CDR1 and CDR2 are LGHNA and YSLEER. This CDR3 comprises 15 residues. Trimming removed 0 bases from V and 4 bases from J, with 12 bases in between. CDR3 region: CASSQDRGGPYGYTF. The DNA of the CDR3 is TGCGCCAGCAGCCAAGATAGAGGGGGGCCCTATGGCTACACCTTC.

The CDR3 DNA reads TGTGCCACCAGTGATCCGGGACGGCTCGGGGAGACCCAGTACTTC. Translating gives CATSDPGRLGETQYF. V and J are TRBV24-1 and TRBJ2-4, with D perhaps given as TRBD1 or TRBD2 (5 bases each). The assigned J gene may be wrong: the sequence end matches TRBJ2-5 better. The germline V gene has CDR1 KGHDR and CDR2 SFDVKD. This CDR3 has 15 residues.

This clonotype was counted between two and nine times. The chain links TRBV20-1 to TRBJ2-5, with D maybe TRBD1 (6 bases). Deletions cut 3 bases from V and 5 bases from J, with 28 bases between. The CDR3 runs to 18 residues. Per the germline V gene, CDR1 is DFQATT and CDR2 is SNEGSKA (reference sequence). The CDR3 DNA sequence: TGCAGTGCTAGGGAAATTACAGGGTTGAGTAGAGTAATGGAGACCCAGTACTTC. Its protein is CSAREITGLSRVMETQYF.

This clonotype has just a few counts. At one of its ends the junction is not consistent with the germline gene, which may arise from a read error. The gene calls are TRBV6-2 or TRBV6-3 and TRBJ2-1, with D possibly TRBD2 on 5 matching bases. CDR1 is MNHEY and CDR2 is SVGEGT in the germline V gene. The CDR3 is made up of 15 amino acids. For the CDR3, the DNA is TGTGCCAGTCACGGTTGGGGAGCCTCCGACAATGAGCAGTTCTTC. This sequence encodes CASHGWGASDNEQFF.

This clonotype was counted between two and nine times. The V gene is TRBV6-1, the J gene TRBJ2-7; TRBD2 might be the D (5 bases). The CDR3 has 13 amino acids. V lost 4 bases and J 3 bases, leaving 10 bases between the germline ends. Germline V gives CDR1 MNHNS, CDR2 SASEGT. CDR3 DNA: TGTGCCAGCAGTGTAAACCGGGACTACGAGCAGTACTTC. Encoded protein: CASSVNRDYEQYF.

V and J are TRBV29-1 and TRBJ2-2, with TRBD2 matching over 8 bases. CDR3 size: 14 residues. Germline V gives CDR1 SQVTM, CDR2 ANQGSEA. The V gene end was trimmed by 6 bases and the J gene end by 0 bases; junction bases not matched to a gene: 3. CDR3 sequence: CSVVSGANTGELFF. CDR3 sequence (DNA): TGCAGCGTCGTTAGCGGGGCGAACACCGGGGAGCTGTTTTTT.

Only a few counts were recorded for this clonotype. A read error is possible here, since a much larger clone lies one base away. The chain combines TRBV6-6 with TRBJ1-6, with a tentative D call TRBD1 (5 bases). The germline V gene has CDR1 MNHNY and CDR2 SVGAGI (reference sequence). V gave up 2 bases and J gave up 7 bases, with 9 bases separating them. This CDR3 comprises 14 residues. Here the CDR3 reads CASSYGQGNSPLHF. CDR3 nucleotide sequence: TGTGCCAGCAGTTACGGCCAGGGAAATTCACCCCTCCACTTT.

The chain links TRBV20-1 to TRBJ2-3; a weak D match, TRBD2 (5 bases). V lost 4 bases and J lost 2, with 16 bases in between. Germline V gene sequence: CDR1 DFQATT, CDR2 SNEGSKA (reference sequence). This CDR3 has 15 amino acids. CDR3 sequence: CSATSGIRSTDTQYF. The CDR3 DNA sequence: TGCAGTGCTACTTCCGGGATACGATCCACAGATACGCAGTATTTT.

In its sample, this clonotype was seen a few times. The CDR3 reads CSARDGTHPNTEAFF. CDR3 DNA sequence: TGCAGTGCTAGAGATGGGACACACCCGAACACTGAAGCTTTCTTT. The chain has TRBV20-1 and TRBJ1-1, with D possibly TRBD1 on 6 matching bases. This CDR3 region has 15 residues. Germline V lookup: CDR1 DFQATT, CDR2 SNEGSKA (reference sequence). V lost 0 bases, J lost 1 base, and 12 bases lay in between.

This chain joins TRBV27 and TRBJ1-2, with TRBD1 as a possible D gene (5 bases). V was trimmed by 1 base and J by 8 bases, leaving 17 bases between them. This CDR3 spans 15 amino acids. The V gene's germline CDR1 is MNHEY and CDR2 SMNVEV (reference sequence). As DNA, the CDR3 is TGTGCCAGCAGTTTATTGGGATCCGGGGGGGAGGGCTACACCTTC. It is translated as CASSLLGSGGEGYTF.

This clonotype came up a few times. The chain joins TRBV4-3 to TRBJ2-7; 7 bases fit TRBD1. After removal of 5 bases from V and 2 bases from J, the junction contained 9 bases not matched to a gene. Germline V gene lookup returns CDR1 LGHNA and CDR2 YSLEER. The CDR3 covers 15 residues. Here the CDR3 DNA reads TGCGCCAGCAGCTTATACCGGGACAGTGCCTACGAGCAGTACTTC. Its translation: CASSLYRDSAYEQYF.

The chain links TRBV6-5 to TRBJ1-2; the match to TRBD1 covers 8 bases. J lost 4 bases, V lost 6 bases, and 10 bases had no gene match. CDR3 size: 15 residues. The germline V gene has CDR1 MNHEY and CDR2 SVGAGI. The CDR3 spells CASSYKAGGFYGYTF. The DNA of the CDR3 is TGTGCCAGCAGCTACAAGGCAGGGGGCTTCTATGGCTACACCTTC.

This chain connects TRBV20-1 to TRBJ2-5, with D unresolved. Germline V gives CDR1 DFQATT, CDR2 SNEGSKA (reference sequence). The CDR3 has 12 residues. The V and J ends lost 3 bases and 1 base respectively, with 6 bases between them. The DNA of the CDR3 is TGCAGTGCTAGTACCCTCCAAGAGACCCAGTACTTC. Its protein is CSASTLQETQYF.

V gene TRBV7-2 combines with J gene TRBJ2-3, with a weak D call TRBD2 (6 bases). The germline V gene has CDR1 SGHTA and CDR2 FQGNSA. The V and J ends lost 7 bases and 9 bases respectively, with 17 bases between them. The CDR3 spans 13 residues. CDR3 amino acids: CASTDGGGGTQYF. In nucleotides, the CDR3 is TGTGCCAGCACTGACGGGGGTGGAGGGACGCAGTATTTT.

This clonotype was detected a few times. This sequence joins TRBV20-1 and TRBJ1-2; TRBD1 might be the D (6 bases). This CDR3 is built from 15 residues. CDR1 is DFQATT and CDR2 is SNEGSKA in the germline V gene (reference sequence). V lost 0 bases, J lost 8 bases, and 19 bases lay in between. Here the CDR3 reads CSARDQGPGLNGYTF. For the CDR3, the DNA is TGCAGTGCTAGAGATCAGGGGCCGGGGCTGAACGGCTACACCTTC.

This rearrangement joins TRBV7-2 to TRBJ2-7; 7 bases are a match to TRBD1. The CDR3 length is 14 residues. V lost 3 bases to trimming and J lost 1 base; unmatched junction nucleotides: 3. Germline V gene lookup returns CDR1 SGHTA and CDR2 FQGNSA. CDR3 residues: CASSLVTGSYEQYF. CDR3 nucleotides: TGTGCCAGCAGCTTGGTGACAGGGTCCTACGAGCAGTACTTC. The entire variable domain, with the rest obtained from reference TRBV7-2 and TRBJ2-7, is as follows: GAGVSQSPSNKVTEKGKDVELRCDPISGHTALYWYRQSLGQGLEFLIYFQGNSAPDKSGLPSDRFSAERTGGSVSTLTIQRTQQEDSAVYLCASSLVTGSYEQYFGPGTRLTVT.

This clonotype was seen a single time. The J gene is TRBJ2-7, the V gene TRBV6-1; a weak D match, TRBD1 (6 bases). Germline loops: CDR1 MNHNS, CDR2 SASEGT. V gave up 4 bases and J gave up 2 bases, with 21 bases separating them. The CDR3 spans 17 residues. CDR3 loop: CASSGYATGQGAYEQYF. The CDR3 DNA sequence: TGTGCCAGCAGTGGGTACGCGACAGGCCAGGGAGCCTACGAGCAGTACTTC.

This chain links TRBV3-1 with TRBJ1-2; D remains unclear. V was cut by 4 bases and J by 13 bases, with 22 bases left in between. In germline, CDR1 is LGHDT, CDR2 YNNKEL (reference sequence). The CDR3 loop spans 14 amino acids. In nucleotides, the CDR3 is TGTGCCAGCAGCCGTACCGGGCCCTTTCGACTCGCCACCTTC. It codes for CASSRTGPFRLATF.

The chain carries TRBV4-1 and TRBJ2-7; D uncertain. Germline CDR1 is MGHRA and CDR2 is YSYEKL. The CDR3 sequence is 17 residues long. V shed 0 bases and J shed 2 bases, with 17 bases lying between them. In DNA form, the CDR3 reads TGCGCCAGCAGCCAAGATGCCCGATTAGGGCAGGCCTACGAGCAGTACTTC. This translates into CASSQDARLGQAYEQYF.

This chain connects TRBV5-1 to TRBJ2-7, with 10 bases matching TRBD2. The germline gives CDR1 SGHRS, CDR2 YFSETQ. V trimming: 7 bases; J trimming: 5 bases; junction bases outside the gene matches: 12. The CDR3 loop spans 15 amino acids. The CDR3 sequence: CASGTGTSVNHEQYF. The CDR3, as DNA: TGCGCCAGCGGGACCGGGACTAGCGTTAACCACGAGCAGTACTTC.

This clonotype was detected a few times. The J gene is TRBJ2-5, the V gene TRBV6-5, with 7 bases fitting TRBD1. Germline V lookup: CDR1 MNHEY, CDR2 SVGAGI. This CDR3 spans 14 amino acids. V shed 5 bases, J shed 1 base, and the junction held 4 bases outside the gene matches. This CDR3 reads CASSVGQFQETQYF. CDR3 coding DNA: TGTGCCAGCAGTGTGGGACAGTTCCAAGAGACCCAGTACTTC.

This clonotype has more than one count but fewer than ten. The chain employs TRBV10-3 and TRBJ2-7; either TRBD1 or TRBD2 may supply D (6 bases each). The CDR3 is 15 amino acids. The V gene's germline CDR1 is ENHRY and CDR2 SYGVKD. Trimming removed 4 bases from V and 4 bases from J, with 17 bases in between. The CDR3 DNA reads as TGTGCCATCAGTGCCCACGGGTCGGGGGCGTACGAGCAGTACTTC. This codes for CAISAHGSGAYEQYF.